These 20 T cell receptor beta chains were sequenced from one sample in a study of breast tumors, draining lymph nodes, adjacent tissues. TCRdb reprocessed the multiplex PCR reads with MiXCR, giving one entry per CDR3 protein. Of approximately 230,000 distinct CDR3 sequences listed, less than 40% are singletons. Breast cancer patients provided tissue from their axillary draining lymph nodes. Sequenced input: axillary lymph node tissue. All receptors come from a female donor with breast cancer. Some clones in this sample may be carry-over from other donors' samples.

This clonotype was counted at least ten times. This chain uses TRBV5-5 with TRBJ1-5, with 9 bases identical to TRBD1. The CDR3 runs 14 residues. Germline CDR1 reads SGHKS; CDR2 reads YYEKEE (reference sequence). Trimming cost V 4 bases and J 5 bases; bases outside gene matches: 4. The CDR3 loop is CASSPQGADQPQHF. The CDR3 coding sequence is TGTGCCAGCAGCCCACAGGGGGCGGATCAGCCCCAGCATTTT. The full variable domain, in which reference TRBV5-5 and TRBJ1-5 provide the parts outside the CDR3, is DAGVTQSPTHLIKTRGQQVTLRCSPISGHKSVSWYQQVLGQGPQFIFQYYEKEERGRGNFPDRFSARQFPNYSSELNVNALLLGDSALYLCASSPQGADQPQHFGDGTRLSIL.

This clonotype was observed at least ten times. V is TRBV2 and J is TRBJ1-5, with 9 bases aligning to TRBD1. The CDR3 loop spans 14 amino acids. From germline, CDR1 is SNHLY and CDR2 FYNNEI. J lost 5 bases, V lost 7 bases, and 6 bases had no gene match. CDR3: CASMRDRDYQPQHF. CDR3 coding DNA: TGTGCCAGCATGCGGGACAGGGACTATCAGCCCCAGCATTTT. Full variable domain (remainder filled in from reference TRBV2 and TRBJ1-5): EPEVTQTPSHQVTQMGQEVILRCVPISNHLYFYWYRQILGQKVEFLVSFYNNEISEKSEIFDDQFSVERPDGSNFTLKIRSTKLEDSAMYFCASMRDRDYQPQHFGDGTRLSIL.

This clonotype came up many times. The chain recombines TRBV20-1 with TRBJ2-3; 12 positions agree with TRBD2. Germline CDR1 reads DFQATT; CDR2 reads SNEGSKA (reference sequence). The CDR3 totals 16 residues. V shed 3 bases, J shed 3 bases, and the junction held 7 bases outside the gene matches. The CDR3 nucleotides are TGCAGTGCTAGTTTTTCTAGCGGGAGGGGAACAGATACGCAGTATTTT. The encoded protein is CSASFSSGRGTDTQYF.

This clonotype was seen a single time. The junction does not match germline at one end; this may be a read error. The V call is TRBV11-1, the J call TRBJ2-1, with D possibly TRBD1 on 6 matching bases. Germline V gene sequence: CDR1 SGHAT, CDR2 FQDESV (reference sequence). This CDR3 contains 15 residues. The CDR3 DNA sequence: TGTGCCAGCAGCGCCGGGACACCCTCCTACAATAAGCAGTTCTTC. It yields the protein CASSAGTPSYNKQFF.

The chain has TRBV3-1 and TRBJ2-2; D ambiguous. Per the germline V gene, CDR1 is LGHDT and CDR2 is YNNKEL (reference sequence). The CDR3 totals 16 residues. Trimming pared 6 bases from V and 2 bases from J, leaving 16 bases between. CDR3 DNA: TGTGCCAGCAGGGAGCATGGAAGGCAAAACACCGGGGAGCTGTTTTTT. Amino acid sequence: CASREHGRQNTGELFF.

The rearrangement uses TRBV10-3 and TRBJ2-6; D gene unclear. The CDR3 contains 14 residues. CDR1 and CDR2 from the germline V gene are ENHRY and SYGVKD. V gave up 10 bases and J gave up 0 bases, with 10 bases separating them. The CDR3 DNA reads as TGTGCCACCGACACAGTCTCTGGGGCCAACGTCCTGACTTTC. As protein: CATDTVSGANVLTF.

The chain employs TRBV5-6 and TRBJ1-4; maybe TRBD1 (5 bases). The CDR3 loop spans 16 amino acids. V shed 3 bases and J shed 7 bases, with 19 bases lying between them. Germline V CDR1 and CDR2: SGHDT, YYEEEE. Here the CDR3 DNA reads TGTGCCAGCAGCTGGGGCGGGGGGAGCAGGAGTGAAAAACTGTTTTTT. As protein: CASSWGGGSRSEKLFF.

This clonotype came up many times. The rearrangement uses TRBV5-6 and TRBJ2-1; 7 bases match TRBD2. Germline V CDR1 and CDR2: SGHDT, YYEEEE. CDR3 length: 16 residues. The trim removed 4 bases at V and 3 bases at J, leaving 10 bases unmatched. Written as DNA, the CDR3 is TGTGCCAGCAGCCTCGTCGGACTAGATGTCTACAATGAGCAGTTCTTC. Translated: CASSLVGLDVYNEQFF.

The rearrangement links TRBV19 to TRBJ1-6, with D possibly being TRBD1 (5 bases). Trimming left V 9 bases short and J 7 bases short, with 25 bases between. The CDR3 length is 17 residues. The germline V gene has CDR1 LNHDA and CDR2 SQIVND (reference sequence). CDR3 region: CASHPGSGSGYNSPLHF. The CDR3 DNA is TGTGCCAGCCACCCTGGGAGCGGCTCAGGGTACAATTCACCCCTCCACTTT.

The table lists this clonotype with many counts. V and J are TRBV20-1 and TRBJ2-1; D might be TRBD1 (7 bases). The V end was cut by 6 bases, the J end by 1 base, with 19 bases between. This CDR3 region has 16 residues. Per germline, CDR1 DFQATT and CDR2 SNEGSKA (reference sequence). In nucleotides, the CDR3 is TGCAGTGCGGGACTCGACAGGGTACCTTCCTACAATGAGCAGTTCTTC. Translated, it gives CSAGLDRVPSYNEQFF.

This chain connects TRBV20-1 to TRBJ1-2, with 7 nucleotides matching TRBD1. This CDR3 comprises 15 residues. Trimming cost V 5 bases and J 2 bases; bases outside gene matches: 11. The germline CDR1 and CDR2 sequences are DFQATT and SNEGSKA (reference sequence). As DNA, the CDR3 is TGCAGTGCTCGGGACAGCTCCCGACAGAACTATGGCTACACCTTC. This gives the protein CSARDSSRQNYGYTF.

This sequence joins TRBV6-1 and TRBJ2-7; TRBD2 aligns across 7 bases. Germline trimming cut 7 bases from V and 7 bases from J; bases unmatched to any gene: 7. Germline CDR1 is MNHNS and CDR2 is SASEGT. The CDR3 has 12 amino acids. The CDR3 DNA reads as TGTGCCAGCACCACCACCGGGGGGGAGCAGTACTTC. Encoded protein: CASTTTGGEQYF.

This clonotype showed up many times. The chain employs TRBV5-4 and TRBJ2-3; 9 nucleotides line up with TRBD1. The germline V gene has CDR1 SGHNT and CDR2 YYREEE (reference sequence). Trimming at V came to 4 bases and at J to 4 bases, leaving 7 bases not matched to a gene. The CDR3 spans 15 residues. The CDR3 coding sequence is TGTGCCAGCAGCCCGGTGGGACAGGGCGCAGATACGCAGTATTTT. Its translation is CASSPVGQGADTQYF.

J is TRBJ1-4 and V is TRBV5-1, with 9 bases that match TRBD1. CDR3 length equals 14 residues. The ends lost 3 bases at V and 5 bases at J; junction bases unmatched: 2. Per the germline V gene, CDR1 is SGHRS and CDR2 is YFSETQ. The CDR3 is CASSSGQGNEKLFF. The DNA for the CDR3 is TGCGCCAGCAGCTCCGGACAGGGGAATGAAAAACTGTTTTTT.

This clonotype has only a few counts. The rearrangement uses TRBV5-1 and TRBJ2-3; D possibly uses TRBD1 or TRBD2 (5 bases each). This CDR3 is 15 amino acids long. V was trimmed by 0 bases and J by 6 bases, leaving 14 bases between them. Germline CDR1 SGHRS, CDR2 YFSETQ. This CDR3 is CASSLVGTRSDTQYF. The CDR3 coding sequence is TGCGCCAGCAGCTTGGTCGGGACGCGTAGCGATACGCAGTATTTT.

This clonotype occurred many times. The chain joins TRBV19 to TRBJ1-3, with no clear D. This CDR3 has 15 amino acids. CDR1 and CDR2 from the germline V gene are LNHDA and SQIVND (reference sequence). Trimming removed 5 bases at V and 0 bases at J, with 11 bases between. As DNA, the CDR3 is TGTGCCAGTAGTGTAGGACCGATCTCTGGAAACACCATATATTTT. Its protein product is CASSVGPISGNTIYF.

V gene TRBV6-1 combines with J gene TRBJ2-1; D ambiguous. The V end was cut by 4 bases, the J end by 0 bases, with 19 bases between. Germline CDR1 and CDR2: MNHNS and SASEGT. This CDR3 has 18 amino acids. CDR3 nucleotides: TGTGCCAGCAGTGTCGGGCCCGTTCATGATCCCTCCTACAATGAGCAGTTCTTC. Its protein product is CASSVGPVHDPSYNEQFF.

The chain recombines TRBV7-9 with TRBJ1-6; weak D call: TRBD1 (5 bases). Looked up from germline, CDR1 is SEHNR and CDR2 is FQNEAQ (reference sequence). There are 15 residues in the CDR3. The ends were cut back, 4 bases at V and 10 bases at J, with 17 bases in the middle. CDR3 in DNA: TGTGCCAGCAGCTCCTCCGGCCAGGGCCACTCACCCCTCCACTTT. Amino acid sequence: CASSSSGQGHSPLHF.

Remarks on this clonotype: Possible read error: a much larger clone is one base away. The V call is TRBV11-2, the J call TRBJ2-1; 9 nucleotides match TRBD1. This CDR3 has 12 amino acids. The V gene's germline CDR1 is SGHAT and CDR2 FQNNGV. In nucleotides, the CDR3 is TGTGCCAGCAGCTTAAGGACAGGGGAGCAGCTCTTC. This codes for CASSLRTGEQLF. The full variable domain, rest sourced from reference TRBV11-2 and TRBJ2-1, is EAGVAQSPRYKIIEKRQSVAFWCNPISGHATLYWYQQILGQGPKLLIQFQNNGVVDDSQLPKDRFSAERLKGVDSTLKIQPAKLEDSAVYLCASSLRTGEQLFGPGTRLTVL.

This clonotype has a count of ten or more. The gene calls are TRBV7-9 and TRBJ1-2, with D unresolved. The germline V and J ends were trimmed by 4 bases and 0 bases, with 24 bases remaining between them. The CDR3 spans 19 residues. Germline V CDR1 and CDR2: SEHNR, FQNEAQ (reference sequence). The CDR3 spells CASSSFLRANRRANYGYTF. In DNA form, the CDR3 reads TGTGCCAGCAGCTCGTTTCTTAGGGCCAATCGTAGGGCTAACTATGGCTACACCTTC.